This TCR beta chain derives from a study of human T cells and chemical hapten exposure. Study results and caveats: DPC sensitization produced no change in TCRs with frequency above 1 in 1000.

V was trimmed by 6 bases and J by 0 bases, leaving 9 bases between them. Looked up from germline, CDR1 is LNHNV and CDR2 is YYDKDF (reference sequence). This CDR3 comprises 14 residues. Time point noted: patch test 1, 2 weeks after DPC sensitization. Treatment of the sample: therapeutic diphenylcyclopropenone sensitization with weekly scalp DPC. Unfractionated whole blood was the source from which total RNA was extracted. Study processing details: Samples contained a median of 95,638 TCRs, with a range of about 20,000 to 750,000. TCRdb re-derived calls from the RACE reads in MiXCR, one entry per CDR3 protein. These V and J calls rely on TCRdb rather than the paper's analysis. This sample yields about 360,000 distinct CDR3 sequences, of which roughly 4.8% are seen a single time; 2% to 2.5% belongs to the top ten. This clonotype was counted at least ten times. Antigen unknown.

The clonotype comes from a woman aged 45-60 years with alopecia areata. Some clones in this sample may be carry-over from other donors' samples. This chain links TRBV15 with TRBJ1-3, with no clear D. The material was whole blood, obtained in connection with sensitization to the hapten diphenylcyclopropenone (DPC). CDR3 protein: CATSFGSSGNTIYF. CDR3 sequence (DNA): TGTGCCACCAGTTTTGGCAGCTCTGGAAACACCATATATTTT.